This record concerns one T cell receptor (beta chain) sequence. Its specificity is unknown. The DNA is left out, because the CDR3 cannot be placed on it with certainty; the CDR3 is given as TCRdb lists it. Germline CDR1 reads SGHDT; CDR2 reads YYEEEE. The CDR3 is 13 residues long, counting both termini. The sample is drawn from a study of CD8+ T cells in alopecia areata. Overall study: Tofacitinib administration to treated patients was oral, at 5 to 10 mg twice daily. For 6 to 18 months, tofacitinib was taken, and 6 months off drug followed.

General study points: The study found TCR sharing across patients less clear than in mice, possibly for HLA reasons. Among the cells sequenced in scalp samples are also the resident alphabeta T cells of normal skin.

Collection of lesional scalp punch biopsies and peripheral blood was performed in alopecia areata patients. The sequencing template was cDNA reverse transcribed from extracted RNA. Here immunoSEQ multiplex PCR was the method, and the copy in TCRdb shows in-frame clones only, minus some. The sample holds 8,000 to 10,000 clones, approximately 70% seen once. The chain joins TRBV5-6 to TRBJ2-2; the table assigns TRBD2, which was not confirmed against the DNA. The sequenced material came from skin. The clonotype originates from a human donor with alopecia areata. This CDR3 is CASSRLRAGELFF.